This T cell receptor (beta chain) was captured in a study of blood T cell repertoires in COVID-19. The overall study: Samples representing acute and convalescent COVID-19 were sourced from the United States, Italy and Spain.

Per the study methods: Cell counts per sample came from amplifying reference gene primers. Measured with immunoSEQ multiplex PCR; TCRdb has only the in-frame clones, and not every one. V and J calls and clone size are as listed in that table; D and trimming were resolved from the DNA. The table includes about 420,000 clones, 70% to 90% detected once. Sequenced sample: peripheral blood. This TCR was sampled from a man between 18 and 35 years old with COVID-19, enrolled during active disease.

The CDR3 DNA reads as TGTGCCAGCAGCCAAGGAGGTGCCGGGTGGGTGTATGGCTACACCTTC. Translating gives CASSQGGAGWVYGYTF. This chain joins TRBV14 and TRBJ1-2; no clear D gene. The CDR3 runs 16 residues. With 1 base removed from V and 5 bases from J, the gap between germline ends came to 17 bases. From germline, CDR1 is SGHDN and CDR2 FVKESK.